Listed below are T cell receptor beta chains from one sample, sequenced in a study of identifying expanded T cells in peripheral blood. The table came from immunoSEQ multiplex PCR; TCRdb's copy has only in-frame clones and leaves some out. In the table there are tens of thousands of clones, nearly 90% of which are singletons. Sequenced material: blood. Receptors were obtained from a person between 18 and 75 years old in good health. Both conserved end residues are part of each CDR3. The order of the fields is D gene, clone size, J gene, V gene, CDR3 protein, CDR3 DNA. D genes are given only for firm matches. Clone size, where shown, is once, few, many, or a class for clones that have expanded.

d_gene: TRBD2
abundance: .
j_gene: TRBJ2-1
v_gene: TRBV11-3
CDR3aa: CASSSLAGTYNEQFF
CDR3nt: TGTGCCAGCAGCTCACTAGCGGGAACCTACAATGAGCAGTTCTTC

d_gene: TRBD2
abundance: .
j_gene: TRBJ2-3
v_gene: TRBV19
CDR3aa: CASRNSGRSDTQYF
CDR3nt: TGTGCCAGTAGGAATAGCGGGAGATCAGATACGCAGTATTTT

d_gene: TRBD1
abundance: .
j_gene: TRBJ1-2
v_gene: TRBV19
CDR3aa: CASSTPGTGGVGGYTF
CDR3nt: TGTGCCAGTAGTACCCCCGGGACAGGGGGCGTAGGTGGCTACACCTTC

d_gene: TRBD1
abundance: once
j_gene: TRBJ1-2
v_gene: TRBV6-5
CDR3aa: CASSYSRQGNYGYTF
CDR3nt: TGTGCCAGCAGTTACTCGCGACAGGGGAACTATGGCTACACCTTC

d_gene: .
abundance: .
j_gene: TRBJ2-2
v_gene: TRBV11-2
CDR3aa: CASSLVRQGRNTGELFF
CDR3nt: TGTGCCAGCAGCTTAGTTCGGCAGGGGCGAAACACCGGGGAGCTGTTTTTT

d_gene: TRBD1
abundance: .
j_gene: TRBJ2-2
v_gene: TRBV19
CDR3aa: CASSTGQGWTGELFF
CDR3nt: TGTGCCAGTAGTACGGGACAGGGGTGGACCGGGGAGCTGTTTTTT

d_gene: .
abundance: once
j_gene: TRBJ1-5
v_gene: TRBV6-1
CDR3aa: CASTSDQANQPQHF
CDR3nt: TGTGCCAGCACCTCGGACCAGGCCAATCAGCCCCAGCATTTT

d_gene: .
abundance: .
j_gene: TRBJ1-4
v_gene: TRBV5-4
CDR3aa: CASSLEGKPNEKLFF
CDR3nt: TGTGCCAGCAGCTTGGAGGGAAAACCTAATGAAAAACTGTTTTTT

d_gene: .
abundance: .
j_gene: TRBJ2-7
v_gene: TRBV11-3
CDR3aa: CASSDFSSYEQYF
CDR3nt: TGTGCCAGCAGCGACTTTTCCTCCTACGAGCAGTACTTC

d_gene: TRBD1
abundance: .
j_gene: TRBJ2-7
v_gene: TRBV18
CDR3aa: CASSPGQATYEQYF
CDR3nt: TGTGCCAGCTCACCGGGACAGGCGACCTACGAGCAGTACTTC

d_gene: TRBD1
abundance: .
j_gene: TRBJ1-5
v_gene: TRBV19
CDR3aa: CASNEGQGGGQPQHF
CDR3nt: TGTGCCAGTAACGAAGGACAGGGGGGAGGTCAGCCCCAGCATTTT

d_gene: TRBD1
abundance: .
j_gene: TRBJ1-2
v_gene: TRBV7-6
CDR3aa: CASSLGRDRGHYGYTF
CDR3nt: TGTGCCAGCAGCTTAGGCCGGGACAGGGGGCATTATGGCTACACCTTC

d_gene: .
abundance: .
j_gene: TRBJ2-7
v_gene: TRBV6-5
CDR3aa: CASSYRPAYEQYF
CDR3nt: TGTGCCAGCAGTTACCGGCCAGCCTACGAGCAGTACTTC

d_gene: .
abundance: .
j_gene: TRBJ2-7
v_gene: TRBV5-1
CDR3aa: CASSLDWQGSDEQYF
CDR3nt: TGCGCCAGCAGCTTGGATTGGCAGGGAAGTGACGAGCAGTACTTC

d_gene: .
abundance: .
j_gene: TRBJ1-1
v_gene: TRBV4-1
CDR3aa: CASSSDVMNTEAFF
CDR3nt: TGCGCCAGCAGCTCCGACGTTATGAACACTGAAGCTTTCTTT

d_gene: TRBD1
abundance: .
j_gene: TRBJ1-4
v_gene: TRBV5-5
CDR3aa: CASSPRDSPNEKLFF
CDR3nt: TGTGCCAGCAGCCCTCGGGACAGCCCTAATGAAAAACTGTTTTTT